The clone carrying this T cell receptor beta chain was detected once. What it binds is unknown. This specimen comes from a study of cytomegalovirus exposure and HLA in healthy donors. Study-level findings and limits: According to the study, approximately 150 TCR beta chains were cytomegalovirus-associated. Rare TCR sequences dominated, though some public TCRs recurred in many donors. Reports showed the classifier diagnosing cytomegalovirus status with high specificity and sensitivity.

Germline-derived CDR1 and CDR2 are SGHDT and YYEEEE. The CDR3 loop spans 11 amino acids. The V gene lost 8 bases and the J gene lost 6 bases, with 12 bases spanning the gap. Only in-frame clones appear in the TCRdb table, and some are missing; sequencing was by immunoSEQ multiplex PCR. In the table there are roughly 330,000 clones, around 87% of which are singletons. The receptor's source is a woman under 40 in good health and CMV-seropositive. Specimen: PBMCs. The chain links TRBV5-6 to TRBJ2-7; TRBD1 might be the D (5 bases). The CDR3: CARPPGSEQYF. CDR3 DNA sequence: TGTGCCAGGCCCCCAGGGTCCGAGCAGTACTTC.